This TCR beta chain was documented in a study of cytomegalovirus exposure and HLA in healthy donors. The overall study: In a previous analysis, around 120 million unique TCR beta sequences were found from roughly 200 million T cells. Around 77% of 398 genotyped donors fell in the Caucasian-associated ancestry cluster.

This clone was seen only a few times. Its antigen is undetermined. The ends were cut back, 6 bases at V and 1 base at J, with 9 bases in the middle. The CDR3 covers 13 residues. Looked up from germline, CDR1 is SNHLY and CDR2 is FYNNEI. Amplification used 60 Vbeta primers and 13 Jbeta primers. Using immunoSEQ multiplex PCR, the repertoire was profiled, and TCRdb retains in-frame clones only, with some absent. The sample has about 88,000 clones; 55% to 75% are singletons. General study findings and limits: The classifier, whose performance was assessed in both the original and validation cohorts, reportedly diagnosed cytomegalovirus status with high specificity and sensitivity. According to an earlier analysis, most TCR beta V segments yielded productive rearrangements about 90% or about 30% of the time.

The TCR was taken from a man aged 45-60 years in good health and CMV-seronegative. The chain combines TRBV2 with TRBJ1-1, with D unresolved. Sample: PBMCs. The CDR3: CASRAQTNTEAFF. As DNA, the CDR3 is TGTGCCAGCAGGGCACAGACGAACACTGAAGCTTTCTTT.